The 19 T cell receptor beta chains listed next were all sequenced from one sample in a study of cytomegalovirus exposure and HLA in healthy donors. The PCR employed 60 Vbeta primers together with 13 Jbeta primers. Here immunoSEQ multiplex PCR was the method, and the copy in TCRdb shows in-frame clones only, minus some. The sample shows roughly 100,000 clones, roughly 70% of them seen only once. Sequenced: PBMCs. The source of these receptors is a woman in her 50s in good health and CMV-seropositive.

The chain has TRBV6-1 and TRBJ2-5, with D perhaps TRBD1 (6 bases). Between the trimmed V and J ends, which lost 6 bases and 6 bases, there was a span of 20 bases. CDR1 is MNHNS and CDR2 is SASEGT in the germline V gene. The CDR3 length is 15 residues. Here the CDR3 DNA reads TGTGCCAGCAGGGTGGCCTCAGGGGCCGAACAGACCCAGTACTTC. Translation gives CASRVASGAEQTQYF.

The V call is TRBV6-1, the J call TRBJ1-2; 7 bases fit TRBD1. Germline V CDR1 and CDR2: MNHNS, SASEGT. V gave up 1 base and J gave up 4 bases; unmatched junction bases: 3. The CDR3 has 14 amino acids. The CDR3 region is CASSEVRTGYGYTF. In DNA form, the CDR3 reads TGTGCCAGCAGTGAAGTTAGGACAGGCTATGGCTACACCTTC.

The genes are TRBV30 and TRBJ1-5; D gene unclear. The CDR3 is 13 residues long. CDR1 is GTSNPN, CDR2 SVGIG, per germline (reference sequence). V was shortened by 1 base and J by 7 bases, with 11 bases between the two germline ends. The CDR3, as DNA: TGTGCCTGGAGTGGGGTTCGAGGCCAGCCCCAGCATTTT. Amino acid sequence: CAWSGVRGQPQHF.

Concerning this clone: In the same sample, other DNA sequences code for this CDR3. The V call is TRBV28, the J call TRBJ1-5; D gene uncertain. Trimming removed 8 bases from V and 4 bases from J, with 6 bases in between. This CDR3 has 11 residues. Germline V gene lookup returns CDR1 MDHEN and CDR2 SYDVKM. As DNA, the CDR3 is TGTGCCAGCTCCCTAAATCAGCCCCAGCATTTT. Translation: CASSLNQPQHF.

Judged by abundance, this clone is hyperexpanded. The gene calls are TRBV6-6 and TRBJ2-3; TRBD2 is a possible D gene (6 bases). The CDR3 consists of 15 residues. Germline V gene sequence: CDR1 MNHNY, CDR2 SVGAGI (reference sequence). The ends were cut back, 5 bases at V and 3 bases at J, with 15 bases in the middle. CDR3 nucleotides: TGTGCCAGCAGTCCGACGGATGGGGGGACAGATACGCAGTATTTT. It yields the protein CASSPTDGGTDTQYF.

The chain uses TRBV5-4 and TRBJ2-3; 10 nucleotides agree with TRBD2. The CDR3 is 17 amino acids. With 4 bases clipped from V and 5 bases from J, the junction kept 13 bases outside the gene matches. Germline CDR1 SGHNT, CDR2 YYREEE (reference sequence). DNA of the CDR3: TGTGCCAGCAGCCCCGACCCTCTAGCGGGAGTAGGAGATACGCAGTATTTT. This gives the protein CASSPDPLAGVGDTQYF.

V usage is TRBV16 and J usage is TRBJ2-5; 9 bases map to TRBD2. The V gene's germline CDR1 is KGHSY and CDR2 FQNENV. The CDR3 is 15 residues long. V dropped 3 bases and J dropped 2; count of bases not matched to a gene: 4. The CDR3 DNA follows: TGTGCCAGCAGCCAGTTAGCGGGGGCTCAAGAGACCCAGTACTTC. It is translated as CASSQLAGAQETQYF.

This sequence joins TRBV5-1 and TRBJ2-1, with D possibly TRBD2 on 5 matching bases. The V gene lost 4 bases and the J gene lost 1 base, with 9 bases spanning the gap. The V gene's germline CDR1 is SGHRS and CDR2 YFSETQ. The CDR3 covers 14 residues. The CDR3 DNA follows: TGCGCCAGCAGCCTTAGCGCGTCCTACAATGAGCAGTTCTTC. It is translated as CASSLSASYNEQFF.

The rearrangement uses TRBV11-2 and TRBJ2-3; D remains unclear. The germline gives CDR1 SGHAT, CDR2 FQNNGV. CDR3 size: 14 residues. Trimming stripped 0 bases from V and 4 bases from J, with 8 bases between. The CDR3 sequence: CASSLDTSADTQYF. CDR3 sequence (DNA): TGTGCCAGCAGCTTAGACACCAGTGCAGATACGCAGTATTTT.

The rearrangement uses TRBV20-1 and TRBJ1-2, with D unresolved. In germline, CDR1 is DFQATT, CDR2 SNEGSKA (reference sequence). The CDR3 runs to 11 residues. Between the trimmed V and J ends, which lost 3 bases and 1 base, there was a span of 3 bases. CDR3 region: CSASFNYGYTF. The CDR3 DNA reads as TGCAGTGCTAGCTTTAACTATGGCTACACCTTC.

The V gene is TRBV6-5, the J gene TRBJ2-7; possible D gene TRBD2, 6 bases. The ends were cut back, 0 bases at V and 3 bases at J, with 15 bases in the middle. The germline V gene has CDR1 MNHEY and CDR2 SVGAGI. The CDR3 is 16 amino acids. The CDR3 nucleotides are TGTGCCAGCAGTTACTCGAATCCGGGAGAAGTCTACGAGCAGTACTTC. Translated, it gives CASSYSNPGEVYEQYF.

The chain combines TRBV2 with TRBJ1-3, with TRBD1 as a possible D gene (5 bases). CDR1 is SNHLY and CDR2 is FYNNEI in the germline V gene. The CDR3 runs to 12 residues. V dropped 8 bases and J dropped 7 bases, with 12 bases sitting between them. The CDR3 here is CASGGDSNTIYF. CDR3 in DNA: TGTGCCAGCGGGGGGGATTCGAACACCATATATTTT.

V and J are TRBV7-3 and TRBJ2-1; D remains unclear. CDR1 SGHTA and CDR2 FQGTGA come from the germline V gene. V was pared by 5 bases and J by 8 bases, with 22 bases between. CDR3 length equals 16 residues. CDR3 in amino acids: CASSPARVDGWDEQFF. CDR3 in DNA: TGTGCCAGCAGCCCAGCTAGAGTCGATGGTTGGGATGAGCAGTTCTTC.

This chain connects TRBV6-5 to TRBJ2-3, with D possibly TRBD1 on 6 matching bases. Germline CDR1 is MNHEY and CDR2 is SVGAGI. The ends were cut back, 5 bases at V and 5 bases at J, with 14 bases in the middle. The CDR3 covers 14 residues. CDR3: CASSMGASGDTQYF. CDR3 DNA: TGTGCCAGCAGTATGGGGGCGAGTGGAGATACGCAGTATTTT.

A note on this clone: This sample includes further DNA sequences coding for the same CDR3. The chain uses TRBV4-1 and TRBJ2-3, with 7 bases that match TRBD2. The germline V gene has CDR1 MGHRA and CDR2 YSYEKL. V shed 2 bases and J 5 bases; nucleotides not matched to a gene: 7. The CDR3 is 15 amino acids. CDR3 DNA: TGCGCCAGCAGCCAATCGTTTGGGGGGGTAGATACGCAGTATTTT. This codes for CASSQSFGGVDTQYF.

V gene TRBV4-3 combines with J gene TRBJ2-1, with D hard to call. Looked up from germline, CDR1 is LGHNA and CDR2 is YSLEER. This CDR3 has 15 amino acids. Trimming cost V 1 base and J 0 bases, with 7 bases left between them. The CDR3 DNA is TGCGCCAGCAGCCAAGGATCCGGCTCCTACAATGAGCAGTTCTTC. Its protein is CASSQGSGSYNEQFF.

The rearrangement uses TRBV4-1 and TRBJ1-2, with TRBD1 matching 9 bases. The germline V gene encodes CDR1 MGHRA and CDR2 YSYEKL. Trimming at V came to 0 bases and at J to 6 bases, leaving 11 bases not matched to a gene. This CDR3 has 17 amino acids. Written as DNA, the CDR3 is TGCGCCAGCAGCCAAGATCGCGACAGGGGGGAGGAGGATGGCTACACCTTC. Residues: CASSQDRDRGEEDGYTF.

The chain uses TRBV5-4 and TRBJ2-7; 8 nucleotides align to TRBD2. With V trimmed by 0 bases and J by 2 bases, 1 base remained unmatched. From germline, CDR1 is SGHNT and CDR2 YYREEE (reference sequence). CDR3 size: 14 residues. The CDR3 DNA reads as TGTGCCAGCAGCTTGGGGGGACTAGCCTACGAGCAGTACTTC. Encoded protein: CASSLGGLAYEQYF.

The chain employs TRBV5-4 and TRBJ2-5; no clear D gene. The CDR3 has 16 residues. CDR1 is SGHNT, CDR2 YYREEE, per germline (reference sequence). V lost 3 bases and J lost 5, with 20 bases in between. CDR3 DNA sequence: TGTGCCAGCAGCTCGGAGATTCACCGGGTTGGGGAGACCCAGTACTTC. Translation: CASSSEIHRVGETQYF.